A single sample is the source of the 22 T cell receptor beta chains below, sequenced in a study of OX40 agonist ivuxolimab in advanced cancers. TCRdb's copy holds only in-frame clones and misses some; the assay was immunoSEQ multiplex PCR. The table includes roughly 40,000 clones, roughly 84% detected once. This sample comprised CD4+ or CD8+ T cells sorted from blood, obtained in a trial of the OX40 agonist ivuxolimab. The receptors originated from an adult with an advanced solid tumor such as melanoma, head and neck, liver or kidney cancer.

V gene TRBV18 combines with J gene TRBJ1-5; unclear D gene. This CDR3 region has 13 residues. Trimming shortened V by 3 bases and J by 4 bases, and 7 bases separated the two germline ends. Germline V gene sequence: CDR1 KGHSH, CDR2 LQKENI. In DNA, the CDR3 is TGTGCCAGCTCACCCTCACAGAATCAGCCCCAGCATTTT. It translates to CASSPSQNQPQHF.

The V call is TRBV6-1, the J call TRBJ2-2; TRBD1 aligns across 8 bases. This CDR3 spans 15 amino acids. V was pared by 5 bases and J by 5 bases, with 7 bases of the junction left unmatched. Germline CDR1 MNHNS, CDR2 SASEGT. The CDR3 protein is CASSFQGAGTGELFF. The CDR3 coding sequence is TGTGCCAGCAGTTTTCAGGGGGCTGGTACCGGGGAGCTGTTTTTT.

The V gene is TRBV28, the J gene TRBJ1-2; D gene unclear. Germline values: CDR1 MDHEN, CDR2 SYDVKM. The V end lost 4 bases, the J end lost 2 bases, and 8 bases lay between the germline ends. The CDR3 totals 13 residues. The DNA of the CDR3 is TGTGCCAGCAGTTACGATGGGAACTATGGCTACACCTTC. Its translation is CASSYDGNYGYTF.

The chain couples TRBV5-1 to TRBJ1-3; no clear D gene. The CDR3 is 14 amino acids. Germline V gives CDR1 SGHRS, CDR2 YFSETQ. V lost 2 bases and J lost 0, with 6 bases in between. The CDR3 region is CASSLRISGNTIYF. The CDR3, as DNA: TGCGCCAGCAGCTTACGAATCTCTGGAAACACCATATATTTT. The complete variable domain, with remaining parts taken from reference TRBV5-1 and TRBJ1-3, reads KAGVTQTPRYLIKTRGQQVTLSCSPISGHRSVSWYQQTPGQGLQFLFEYFSETQRNKGNFPGRFSGRQFSNSRSEMNVSTLELGDSALYLCASSLRISGNTIYFGEGSWLTVV.

The gene calls are TRBV5-1 and TRBJ2-7; 10 bases match TRBD1. V shed 3 bases, J shed 2 bases, and the junction held 8 bases outside the gene matches. Per germline, CDR1 SGHRS and CDR2 YFSETQ. The CDR3 loop spans 16 amino acids. The CDR3 region has the DNA TGCGCCAGCAGCTCTACCCCCGGACAGGGGGCCTACGAGCAGTACTTC. Translating it yields CASSSTPGQGAYEQYF.

The chain uses TRBV7-6 and TRBJ2-7; TRBD2 agrees at 14 bases. CDR1 is SGHVS, CDR2 FNYEAQ, per germline. The CDR3 loop spans 17 amino acids. With V trimmed by 5 bases and J by 3 bases, 9 bases remained unmatched. The CDR3 protein is CASSHGTSGRPDYEQYF. CDR3 nucleotides: TGTGCCAGCAGCCACGGGACTAGCGGGAGACCCGACTACGAGCAGTACTTC.

This chain joins TRBV27 and TRBJ1-6, with D tentatively TRBD1 (5 bases). CDR1 and CDR2 (germline): MNHEY, SMNVEV (reference sequence). V was cut by 5 bases and J by 13 bases, with 15 bases left in between. The CDR3 consists of 13 residues. DNA for the CDR3: TGTGCCAGCAGTAATCAGGGTGCAGGGCCCCTCCACTTT. This codes for CASSNQGAGPLHF.

The V and J genes are TRBV7-9 and TRBJ2-1; 7 bases match TRBD2. The CDR3 is 17 residues long. Germline assignment: CDR1 SEHNR and CDR2 FQNEAQ (reference sequence). With V trimmed by 3 bases and J by 5 bases, 13 bases remained unmatched. The CDR3 sequence: CASSFPLGEGPDNEQFF. The CDR3 DNA follows: TGTGCCAGCAGCTTCCCGCTGGGGGAGGGCCCAGACAATGAGCAGTTCTTC.

J is TRBJ2-3 and V is TRBV28; D is perhaps TRBD2 (6 bases). The ends were cut back, 6 bases at V and 4 bases at J, with 17 bases in the middle. The CDR3 has 15 amino acids. Germline V gives CDR1 MDHEN, CDR2 SYDVKM. DNA of the CDR3: TGTGCCAGCAGCCGGTTGGGAGGTTATCCAGATACGCAGTATTTT. Translating gives CASSRLGGYPDTQYF.

The chain couples TRBV19 to TRBJ2-2, with 9 nucleotides matching TRBD2. V shed 2 bases, J shed 6 bases, and the junction held 7 bases outside the gene matches. This CDR3 comprises 16 residues. Germline values: CDR1 LNHDA, CDR2 SQIVND (reference sequence). The CDR3 region is CASSILAGSTAGELFF. The CDR3 DNA reads as TGTGCCAGTAGTATACTAGCGGGATCCACGGCCGGGGAGCTGTTTTTT.

The chain has TRBV5-1 and TRBJ2-2; maybe TRBD2 (7 bases). The CDR3 contains 15 residues. V shed 4 bases and J shed 6 bases, with 16 bases lying between them. CDR1 is SGHRS and CDR2 is YFSETQ in the germline V gene. The CDR3 loop reads CASSGGQGRAGELFF. The CDR3 DNA reads TGCGCCAGCAGCGGGGGCCAGGGGAGGGCCGGGGAGCTGTTTTTT.

V and J are TRBV28 and TRBJ1-5; 9 positions match TRBD1. This CDR3 has 15 amino acids. Germline CDR1 MDHEN, CDR2 SYDVKM. The V gene end was trimmed by 5 bases and the J gene end by 5 bases; junction bases not matched to a gene: 7. This CDR3 reads CASSIPGQGYQPQHF. The DNA of the CDR3 is TGTGCCAGCAGTATCCCGGGACAGGGATATCAGCCCCAGCATTTT.

The chain uses TRBV5-6 and TRBJ2-7; D call uncertain. V was trimmed by 1 base and J by 3 bases, leaving 14 bases between them. The CDR3 has 15 residues. Germline V CDR1 and CDR2: SGHDT, YYEEEE. CDR3 nucleotide sequence: TGTGCCAGCAGCTTGCGAGAGTCCTTCATCTACGAGCAGTACTTC. As protein: CASSLRESFIYEQYF.

In its sample, this clone was seen a few times. V usage is TRBV5-1 and J usage is TRBJ2-4; D call uncertain. Trimming left V 0 bases short and J 5 bases short, with 9 bases between. Looked up from germline, CDR1 is SGHRS and CDR2 is YFSETQ. The CDR3 has 14 amino acids. CDR3 sequence: CASSLVYSQNIQYF. The CDR3 coding sequence is TGCGCCAGCAGCTTGGTTTATAGTCAAAACATTCAGTACTTC.

This chain joins TRBV7-8 and TRBJ2-1; D might be TRBD1 or TRBD2, each matching 5 bases. This CDR3 is 16 amino acids long. CDR1 is SGHVS, CDR2 FQNEAQ, per germline. The V gene lost 5 bases and the J gene lost 13 bases, with 27 bases spanning the gap. As DNA, the CDR3 is TGTGCCAGCAGCGCCCCAGAGGGGACCGCTAGCATCGAACAGTTCTTC. Protein sequence: CASSAPEGTASIEQFF.

The chain employs TRBV5-4 and TRBJ2-7, with D possibly being TRBD2 (6 bases). Germline CDR1 is SGHNT and CDR2 is YYREEE (reference sequence). Trimming cost V 6 bases and J 0 bases, with 13 bases left between them. The CDR3 is made up of 14 amino acids. The DNA for the CDR3 is TGTGCCAGCACCCTTGGGGGGTCCTCCTACGAGCAGTACTTC. The encoded protein is CASTLGGSSYEQYF.

Here the CDR3 reads CASSRLAGVREQYF. The CDR3 DNA reads as TGTGCCAGCAGCCGACTAGCGGGAGTACGTGAGCAGTACTTC. The chain combines TRBV7-8 with TRBJ2-5; TRBD2 matches at 12 bases. CDR1 is SGHVS and CDR2 is FQNEAQ in the germline V gene. The CDR3 is 14 amino acids. The V and J ends lost 5 bases and 11 bases, in that order; junction bases with no gene match: 9. The entire variable domain, with the rest obtained from reference TRBV7-8 and TRBJ2-5, is as follows: GAGVSQSPRYKVAKRGQDVALRCDPISGHVSLFWYQQALGQGPEFLTYFQNEAQLDKSGLPSDRFFAERPEGSVSTLKIQRTQQEDSAVYLCASSRLAGVREQYFGPGTRLLVL.

The chain combines TRBV6-9 with TRBJ1-1, with 9 bases fitting TRBD1. The CDR3 totals 13 residues. Trimming at V came to 7 bases and at J to 5 bases, leaving 5 bases not matched to a gene. CDR1 MNHGY and CDR2 SVAAGI come from the germline V gene. The CDR3 DNA follows: TGTGCCAGCAACAAACAGGGGGCAACTGAAGCTTTCTTT. Translation: CASNKQGATEAFF.

The chain uses TRBV19 and TRBJ2-1; 11 positions agree with TRBD2. The length of the CDR3 is 16 residues. Germline V lookup: CDR1 LNHDA, CDR2 SQIVND (reference sequence). The trim removed 6 bases at V and 7 bases at J, leaving 11 bases unmatched. CDR3 amino acids: CASSQRRPSGRNEQFF. For the CDR3, the DNA is TGTGCCAGTAGCCAGAGGAGGCCTAGCGGGAGGAATGAGCAGTTCTTC. Full variable domain (outside the CDR3, taken from reference TRBV19 and TRBJ2-1): DGGITQSPKYLFRKEGQNVTLSCEQNLNHDAMYWYRQDPGQGLRLIYYSQIVNDFQKGDIAEGYSVSREKKESFPLTVTSAQKNPTAFYLCASSQRRPSGRNEQFFGPGTRLTVL.

This clone has more than one count but fewer than ten. The chain has TRBV7-8 and TRBJ1-1; no clear D. Trimming took off 5 bases at V and 6 bases at J, with 19 bases between the two ends. CDR1 SGHVS and CDR2 FQNEAQ come from the germline V gene. This CDR3 region has 15 residues. CDR3 in amino acids: CASSERRLFAAEAFF. Written as DNA, the CDR3 is TGTGCCAGCAGCGAGAGACGGTTATTTGCCGCTGAAGCTTTCTTT. Supplemented by reference TRBV7-8 and TRBJ1-1, the full variable domain reads GAGVSQSPRYKVAKRGQDVALRCDPISGHVSLFWYQQALGQGPEFLTYFQNEAQLDKSGLPSDRFFAERPEGSVSTLKIQRTQQEDSAVYLCASSERRLFAAEAFFGQGTRLTVV.

This clone was picked up a small number of times. The chain uses TRBV12-5 and TRBJ2-1, with D possibly being TRBD2 (5 bases). The CDR3 runs 12 residues. V was pared by 3 bases and J by 7 bases, with 7 bases between. Germline V gene data show CDR1 as LGHNT and CDR2 as FRNRAP. CDR3 nucleotide sequence: TGTGCTAGTGGTTTCTGGGAGAATGAGCAGTTCTTC. It is translated as CASGFWENEQFF.

This clone was picked up one time. The chain uses TRBV4-3 and TRBJ1-1; no firm D call. CDR1 and CDR2 from the germline V gene are LGHNA and YSLEER. V shed 5 bases and J shed 0 bases, with 16 bases lying between them. CDR3 length equals 16 residues. Here the CDR3 reads CASSKRGTDMNTEAFF. CDR3 in DNA: TGCGCCAGCAGCAAACGAGGAACAGACATGAACACTGAAGCTTTCTTT.